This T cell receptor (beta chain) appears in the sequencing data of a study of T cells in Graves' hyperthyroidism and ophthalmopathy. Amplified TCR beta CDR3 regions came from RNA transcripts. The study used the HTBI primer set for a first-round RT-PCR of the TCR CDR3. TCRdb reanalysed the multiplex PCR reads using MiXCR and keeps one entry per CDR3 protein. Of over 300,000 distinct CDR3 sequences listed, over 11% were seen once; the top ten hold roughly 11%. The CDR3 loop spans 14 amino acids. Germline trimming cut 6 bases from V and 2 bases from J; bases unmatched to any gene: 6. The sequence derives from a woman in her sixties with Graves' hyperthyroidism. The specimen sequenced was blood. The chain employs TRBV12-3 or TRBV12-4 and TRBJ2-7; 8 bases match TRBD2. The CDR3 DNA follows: TGTGCCAGCAGCCCCCGAGCGGGAGCCTACGAGCAGTACTTC. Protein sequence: CASSPRAGAYEQYF.